This TCR beta chain originates from a study of graft-versus-host responses after intestinal transplantation. Overall study results and limits: Recipient marrow held GvH clones, some first seen in ileum or blood.

From germline, CDR1 is KGHSH and CDR2 LQKENI. The CDR3 totals 12 residues. Between the trimmed V and J ends, which lost 3 bases and 5 bases, there was a span of 7 bases. Details on this clone: The antigen is unknown.

The table came from immunoSEQ multiplex PCR; TCRdb's copy has only in-frame clones and leaves some out. The sample lists approximately 130,000 clones; about 92% were seen once. The sequence was collected from a human donor who received an intestinal transplant. The specimen was unstimulated CD4+ T cells sorted from spleen or lymph node cells, collected before intestinal transplant. The chain employs TRBV18 and TRBJ1-1, with a tentative D call TRBD1 (5 bases). The CDR3 reads CASSPGRTEAFF. As DNA, the CDR3 is TGTGCCAGCTCACCGGGGCGGACTGAAGCTTTCTTT. Combining the CDR3 with reference TRBV18 and TRBJ1-1 gives the whole variable domain NAGVMQNPRHLVRRRGQEARLRCSPMKGHSHVYWYRQLPEEGLKFMVYLQKENIIDESGMPKERFSAEFPKEGPSILRIQQVVRGDSAAYFCASSPGRTEAFFGQGTRLTVV.